The rows below give T cell receptor beta chains drawn from one sample of a study of a mutant IDH1 vaccine in newly diagnosed glioma. Generated by immunoSEQ multiplex PCR, the TCRdb table keeps only in-frame clones and is missing some. The sample has around 24,000 clones, roughly 90% seen once; the top ten hold under 9.5%. The sequences come from PBMCs, collected from a glioma patient treated with radiotherapy, temozolomide or both. Receptors were obtained from a man aged 30 to 39 with glioma. CDR3s include the opening cysteine and the closing phenylalanine or tryptophan. The D gene is left open where the match is weak. Not all rows give a size; the values are once, few, many and, for expanded clones, a class.

D gene	V gene	clone size	J gene	CDR3 DNA	CDR3 protein
TRBD2	TRBV5-1	.	TRBJ2-3	TGCGCCAGCAGCTTGTTGGGACTAGTCACAGATACGCAGTATTTT	CASSLLGLVTDTQYF
TRBD1	TRBV28	.	TRBJ2-4	TGTGCCAGCAGTCAAACAAAAACCAACAGGGGGAACATTCAGTACTTC	CASSQTKTNRGNIQYF
TRBD1	TRBV4-1	.	TRBJ1-2	TGCGCCAGCAGCCGAACAGGGGAGGGCGGCTACACCTTC	CASSRTGEGGYTF
.	TRBV6-1	.	TRBJ2-7	TGTGCCAGCAGTGAGGGCTATGAGCAGTACTTC	CASSEGYEQYF
.	TRBV18	.	TRBJ2-7	TGTGCCAGCTCACCCCCATCCAAAACCTACGAGCAGTACTTC	CASSPPSKTYEQYF
.	TRBV7-8	.	TRBJ2-7	TGTGCCAGCAGCTTAGGAACAGGGTTCGGTTTGGAGCAGTACTTC	CASSLGTGFGLEQYF
.	TRBV10-2	.	TRBJ2-7	TGCGCCAGCAGTGGACTAGTTTCTAACTCCTACGAGCAGTACTTC	CASSGLVSNSYEQYF
TRBD2	TRBV5-1	.	TRBJ2-7	TGCGCCAGCAGCTTGGGGACTAGCGGCTACGAGCAGTACTTC	CASSLGTSGYEQYF
.	TRBV21-1	.	TRBJ2-3	TGTGCCAGCAGCAAAGAACACCAGGGGACTAGCGGGAGCCCAGATACGCAGTATTTT	CASSKEHQGTSGSPDTQYF
TRBD2	TRBV12-5	.	TRBJ2-1	TGTGCTAGTGGTCCAGCGGGAGTGACCTACAATGAGCAGTTCTTC	CASGPAGVTYNEQFF
TRBD1	TRBV5-6	.	TRBJ1-2	TGTGCCAGCAGCTTGGGGGACAGTAATGGCTACACCTTC	CASSLGDSNGYTF
.	TRBV5-1	.	TRBJ2-2	TGCGCCAGCAGCTTGGGCGGAACCGGGGAGCTGTTTTTT	CASSLGGTGELFF
TRBD2	TRBV2	.	TRBJ2-7	TGTGCCAGCAGGGTAGCGGGAGTTGGTAACGAGCAGTACTTC	CASRVAGVGNEQYF
.	TRBV30	once	TRBJ1-6	TGTGCCTGGAGCCTAGGGGAGGACCCTGGGACCCTCCACTTT	CAWSLGEDPGTLHF
TRBD2	TRBV14	.	TRBJ2-4	TGTGCCAGCAGCCGGGCAGGGACTATGAACATTCAGTACTTC	CASSRAGTMNIQYF
.	TRBV7-2	few	TRBJ1-4	TGTGCCAGCAGCGATTCGGGGGGCGCAAATGAAAAACTGTTTTTT	CASSDSGGANEKLFF
.	TRBV7-9	.	TRBJ2-7	TGTGCCAGCAGCTCAGGGATGGGGCTGGCCTACGAGCAGTACTTC	CASSSGMGLAYEQYF
.	TRBV27	.	TRBJ2-7	TGTGCCAGCAGTTTACAGGTCCATAGCTCCTACGAGCAGTACTTC	CASSLQVHSSYEQYF
.	TRBV5-6	.	TRBJ1-2	TGTGCCAGCAGCTTGGCTGGACAGCCCTCTAACTATGGCTACACCTTC	CASSLAGQPSNYGYTF
.	TRBV20-1	.	TRBJ2-5	TGCAGTGGAATGGATAAAGAGACCCAGTACTTC	CSGMDKETQYF
.	TRBV19	.	TRBJ1-1	TGTGCCAGTAGTACAACAGGGTGGGGGGCGTGGAACACTGAAGCTTTCTTT	CASSTTGWGAWNTEAFF
TRBD1	TRBV5-1	.	TRBJ1-5	TGCGCCAGCAGCTTCCGGACAGGGCCAAATCAGCCCCAGCATTTT	CASSFRTGPNQPQHF
.	TRBV4-1	.	TRBJ2-5	TGCGCCAGCAGCCAAGATCTTGTCTTCCCAGGGACCCAGTACTTC	CASSQDLVFPGTQYF
.	TRBV30	.	TRBJ1-1	TGTGCCTGGAGTGTACTCTCTGAAGCTTTCTTT	CAWSVLSEAFF
TRBD1	TRBV18	.	TRBJ2-7	TGTGCCAGCTCTGATACAGGGGGAGAGCAGTACTTC	CASSDTGGEQYF
TRBD1	TRBV19	.	TRBJ2-7	TGTGCCAGTAGCCAGCTACCGGGGACAGGGCCATACGAGCAGTACTTC	CASSQLPGTGPYEQYF
TRBD2	TRBV19	.	TRBJ2-1	TGTGCCAGTAGTGACTCCGGGACTAGCGGAAACAATGAGCAGTTCTTC	CASSDSGTSGNNEQFF
TRBD1	TRBV7-9	once	TRBJ1-1	TGTGCCAGCAGCTCGGACAGGGGAGGCTGGACCACTGAAGCTTTCTTT	CASSSDRGGWTTEAFF
TRBD2	TRBV27	.	TRBJ2-1	TGTGCCAGCAGTCGGGAGGCCGGGCGGGAGCAGTTCTTC	CASSREAGREQFF
.	TRBV4-2	.	TRBJ2-3	TGTGCCAGCAGCCAAGATAAGGACCATACGCAGTATTTT	CASSQDKDHTQYF
.	TRBV2	.	TRBJ1-1	TGTGCCAGCAGAGGCGGGGGGGTGAACACTGAAGCTTTCTTT	CASRGGGVNTEAFF
.	TRBV5-4	once	TRBJ1-1	TGTGCCAGCAGCCAGACAGGATCTGGAGCTTTCTTT	CASSQTGSGAFF
.	TRBV7-9	.	TRBJ1-5	TGTGCCAGCAGCTTAGGGGACCAGCCCCAGCATTTT	CASSLGDQPQHF
.	TRBV2	.	TRBJ1-2	TGTGCCAGCGGAAAAACTGGGCTGATCTATGGCTACACCTTC	CASGKTGLIYGYTF
TRBD2	TRBV19	.	TRBJ2-7	TGTGCCACAAGGGACTGGGCTAGCGGGAGCTACGAGCAGTACTTC	CATRDWASGSYEQYF
.	TRBV30	.	TRBJ1-1	TGTGCCTGGAGTACAGGGAGGAACACTGAAGCTTTCTTT	CAWSTGRNTEAFF
.	TRBV30	.	TRBJ2-2	TGTGCCTGGAGTGTATGGGGGAACACCGGGGAGCTGTTTTTT	CAWSVWGNTGELFF
.	TRBV6-5	.	TRBJ2-5	TGTGCCAGCAGTTACGTTTTCGGGGTCCAAGAGACCCAGTACTTC	CASSYVFGVQETQYF
.	TRBV11-2	.	TRBJ1-2	TGTGCCAGCAGCTATACAGGGTCCCCCTATGGCTACACCTTC	CASSYTGSPYGYTF
.	TRBV12-2	few	TRBJ1-5	TGTGCAAGTCGCTTAGTTTTGGGTCATCAGCCCCAGCATTTT	CASRLVLGHQPQHF
.	TRBV7-9	.	TRBJ2-7	TGTGCCAGCAGCTCCGGTGGGGGGCTGGAGCAGTACTTC	CASSSGGGLEQYF
.	TRBV29-1	.	TRBJ1-3	TGCAGCGTTGTGTCCCACCTCTCTGGAAACACCATATATTTT	CSVVSHLSGNTIYF
TRBD2	TRBV14	.	TRBJ2-7	TGTGCCAGCAGCCAAGCCCTAGCGGGAGTGAGTGAGCAGTACTTC	CASSQALAGVSEQYF
.	TRBV11-2	.	TRBJ2-3	TGTGCCAGCAGCTTAGATCGGCTGATGGAGACCTATACAGATACGCAGTATTTT	CASSLDRLMETYTDTQYF
.	TRBV6-4	.	TRBJ2-5	TGTGCCAGCAGTGGGGGAGGGAGGACAGCCCAAGAGACCCAGTACTTC	CASSGGGRTAQETQYF